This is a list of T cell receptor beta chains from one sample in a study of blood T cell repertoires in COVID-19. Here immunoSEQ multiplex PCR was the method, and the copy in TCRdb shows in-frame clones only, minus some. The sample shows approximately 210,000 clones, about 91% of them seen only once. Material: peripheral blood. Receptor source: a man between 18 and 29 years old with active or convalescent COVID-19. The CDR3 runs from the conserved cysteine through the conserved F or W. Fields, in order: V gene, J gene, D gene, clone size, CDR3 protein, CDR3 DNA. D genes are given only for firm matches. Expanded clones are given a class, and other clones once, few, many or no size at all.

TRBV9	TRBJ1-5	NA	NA	CASSVGGSYGQPQHF	TGTGCCAGCAGCGTAGGGGGCTCGTATGGTCAGCCCCAGCATTTT
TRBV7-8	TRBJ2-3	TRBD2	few	CASSLGSGSSDTQYF	TGTGCCAGCAGCTTAGGTAGCGGGAGTTCAGATACGCAGTATTTT
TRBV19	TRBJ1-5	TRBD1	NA	CASTPNGQVQWQPQHF	TGTGCCAGTACCCCAAATGGACAGGTTCAGTGGCAGCCCCAGCATTTT
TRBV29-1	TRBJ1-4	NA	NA	CSVEDMREDNEKLFF	TGCAGCGTTGAAGATATGAGGGAGGATAATGAAAAACTGTTTTTT
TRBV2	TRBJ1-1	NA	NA	CASRDMRAFF	TGTGCCAGCAGGGACATGAGAGCTTTCTTT
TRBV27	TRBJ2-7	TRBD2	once	CASSSGLQTYEQYF	TGTGCCAGCAGTTCGGGACTACAAACTTACGAGCAGTACTTC
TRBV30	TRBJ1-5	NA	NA	CAWSTGQPQHF	TGTGCCTGGAGTACAGGGCAGCCCCAGCATTTT
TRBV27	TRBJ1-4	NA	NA	CASRTYGFTNEKLFF	TGTGCCAGCAGAACCTACGGGTTTACTAATGAAAAACTGTTTTTT
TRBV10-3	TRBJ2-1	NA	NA	CAISGQDFNEQFF	TGTGCCATCAGTGGACAGGATTTCAATGAGCAGTTCTTC
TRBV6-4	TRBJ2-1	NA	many	CASSDGTYNEQFF	TGTGCCAGCAGTGACGGGACATACAATGAGCAGTTCTTC
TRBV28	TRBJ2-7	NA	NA	CASSVSRNEQYF	TGTGCCAGCAGTGTATCTAGGAACGAGCAGTACTTC
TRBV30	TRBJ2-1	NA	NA	CAWDDRRARRVSYNEQFF	TGTGCCTGGGACGACCGGAGGGCCCGGCGAGTCTCCTACAATGAGCAGTTCTTC
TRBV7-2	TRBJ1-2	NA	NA	CASRRGEAPNYGYTF	TGTGCCAGCAGACGAGGAGAGGCTCCTAACTATGGCTACACCTTC
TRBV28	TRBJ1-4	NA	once	CASSLHTNGEKLFF	TGTGCCAGCAGTTTACACACTAACGGGGAAAAACTGTTTTTT
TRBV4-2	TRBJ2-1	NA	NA	CASSQDGGPGEQFF	TGTGCCAGCAGCCAAGACGGAGGGCCTGGTGAGCAGTTCTTC
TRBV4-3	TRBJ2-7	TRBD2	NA	CASSQELAGEPGEQYF	TGCGCCAGCAGCCAAGAGCTAGCGGGAGAGCCGGGGGAGCAGTACTTC
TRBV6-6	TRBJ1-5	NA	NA	CASSYLGGNQPQHF	TGTGCCAGCAGTTACTTGGGAGGCAATCAGCCCCAGCATTTT
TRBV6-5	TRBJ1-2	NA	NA	CASSYSRGGSYGYTF	TGTGCCAGCAGTTACTCCAGGGGCGGGAGCTATGGCTACACCTTC
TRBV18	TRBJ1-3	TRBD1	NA	CASSPGQGVLSGNTIYF	TGTGCCAGCTCACCGGGACAGGGGGTCTTGTCTGGAAACACCATATATTTT
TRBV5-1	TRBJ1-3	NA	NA	CASSRQGNFGNTIYF	TGCGCCAGCAGCCGGCAGGGGAATTTTGGAAACACCATATATTTT
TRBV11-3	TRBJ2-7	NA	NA	CASSPRIGEQYF	TGTGCCAGCAGCCCAAGGATCGGGGAGCAGTACTTC
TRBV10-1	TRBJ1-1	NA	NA	CASSKDSLNTEAFF	TGCGCCAGCAGTAAGGACAGTCTGAACACTGAAGCTTTCTTT
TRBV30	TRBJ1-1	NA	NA	CAWSVLAVRRTEAFF	TGTGCCTGGAGTGTACTGGCCGTCAGGCGCACTGAAGCTTTCTTT
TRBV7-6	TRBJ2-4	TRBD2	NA	CASSWGGTGRAAKNIQYF	TGTGCCAGCAGCTGGGGGGGGACCGGGAGGGCGGCCAAAAACATTCAGTACTTC